Listed here is a single T cell receptor (beta chain). The antigen remains undetermined. The CDR3 has 16 residues. CDR1 is MNHEY, CDR2 SMNVEV, per germline (reference sequence). J gave up 3 bases and V 5 bases, and 11 bases lay outside the gene matches. The sample belongs to a study of memory CD4+ T cells and cytomegalovirus serostatus. Study-wide background: Of the healthy Belgian adults, 9 or 10 were CMV seropositive and about 24 seronegative. Study-level points and caveats: A US-trained random forest predicted CMV serostatus with median AUC around 0.9. 67 of 164 known CMV-associated TCRbeta sequences appeared in CD4+ memory.

Assay used: immunoSEQ multiplex PCR; TCRdb lists only in-frame clones, some missing. The sample has about 58,000 clones; 82% are singletons. The sort gate was single viable CD3+CD4+CD8-CD45RO+ cells for memory CD4+ T cells. After thawing, CD4+ T cells were positively selected. The sample comprised memory CD4+ T cells from blood. The TCR was taken from an adult in good health and CMV-seronegative. Some clones in this sample may be carry-over from other donors' samples. The J gene is TRBJ2-5, the V gene TRBV27; TRBD1 agrees at 8 bases. CDR3 amino acids: CASSGRWDRQKETQYF. The CDR3 nucleotides are TGTGCCAGCAGTGGACGCTGGGACAGGCAAAAAGAGACCCAGTACTTC.